What follows are 16 T cell receptor beta chains derived from one specimen sequenced in a study of T-cell reconstitution after alpha-beta-depleted transplantation in children (dated by TCRdb to about 2016). The library was made by PCR. The run used an Illumina HiSeq 2500. Molecular barcoding was employed in the preparation of TCR libraries, with unique molecular identifiers being used to normalize TCRbeta repertoire quantification. Using fastp at Q25 and MiXCR, TCRdb reprocessed the public reads and kept productive beta chains. Every entry covers one CDR3 protein and lists the most common genes and DNA from its rows. The sample table records some 260,000 distinct CDR3 sequences; 20% to 30% of these occur just once. The ten top clones hold 4% to 5.5% of the sample. According to the study, the label for this sample's treatment or condition signals: allogeneic hematopoietic cell transplantation with graft depleted of TCRalphabeta T cells and CD19 B cells.

Sequenced here: PBMCs, mostly from graft donor cells, sampled 360 days after TCRalphabeta/CD19-depleted stem cell transplant. Receptors originate from a female patient between 2 and 10 years old who had a stem cell transplant for congenital amegakaryocytic thrombocytopenia, so the T cells may come from the graft donor.

The V gene is TRBV29-1, the J gene TRBJ2-7; TRBD1 matches 12 bases. CDR1 SQVTM and CDR2 ANQGSEA come from the germline V gene. V trimming: 7 bases; J trimming: 6 bases; junction bases outside the gene matches: 4. The CDR3 sequence is 12 residues long. The CDR3 spells CSAGTGGLEQYF. CDR3 sequence (DNA): TGCAGCGCCGGGACAGGGGGCCTCGAGCAGTACTTC.

This clonotype has a handful of counts. The chain couples TRBV7-9 to TRBJ1-5; no definite D call. The germline V gene encodes CDR1 SEHNR and CDR2 FQNEAQ (reference sequence). The CDR3 is made up of 15 amino acids. V was shortened by 6 bases and J by 1 base, with 13 bases between the two germline ends. CDR3 loop: CASSLERASNQPQHF. In DNA form, the CDR3 reads TGTGCCAGCAGTCTGGAAAGGGCAAGCAATCAGCCCCAGCATTTT.

This clonotype was detected a few times. This chain uses TRBV29-1 with TRBJ2-7, with TRBD1 as a possible D gene (5 bases). Germline loops: CDR1 SQVTM, CDR2 ANQGSEA. The germline V and J ends were trimmed by 6 bases and 3 bases, with 9 bases remaining between them. The CDR3 runs to 11 residues. The CDR3 is CSVGQHYEQYF. CDR3 nucleotide sequence: TGCAGCGTCGGACAACACTACGAGCAGTACTTC.

There are a few counts of this clonotype. This chain joins TRBV4-1 and TRBJ2-2; D may be TRBD2 (6 bases). The CDR3 covers 14 residues. CDR1 is MGHRA, CDR2 YSYEKL, per germline. V was shortened by 4 bases and J by 2 bases, with 8 bases between the two germline ends. In DNA form, the CDR3 reads TGCGCCAGCAGCCGCGGGACCAACACCGGGGAGCTGTTTTTT. It translates to CASSRGTNTGELFF.

This clonotype was seen more than once but under ten times. As DNA, the CDR3 is TGTGCCAGCAGTTTGTGGGACAGGAGAGACGAGCAGTACTTC. Residues: CASSLWDRRDEQYF. The V call is TRBV28, the J call TRBJ2-7, with 8 bases identical to TRBD1. Unmatched junction bases numbered 6, after V lost 3 bases and J lost 5 bases. CDR3 size: 14 residues. Germline V CDR1 and CDR2: MDHEN, SYDVKM.

This clonotype was counted a few times. V usage is TRBV6-2 or TRBV6-3 and J usage is TRBJ2-1, with 8 positions matching TRBD1. Germline V CDR1 and CDR2: MNHEY, SVGEGT. J was trimmed by 2 bases and V by 2 bases; bases with no gene match: 2. CDR3 size: 15 residues. This chain's CDR3 is CASSYRTGPYNEQFF. The CDR3 DNA follows: TGTGCCAGCAGTTACCGGACAGGGCCCTACAATGAGCAGTTCTTC.

This clonotype showed up many times. The rearrangement links TRBV28 to TRBJ2-7; TRBD1 agrees at 9 bases. V lost 4 bases, J lost 10 bases, and 11 bases stayed unmatched. The CDR3 has 14 residues. In germline, CDR1 is MDHEN, CDR2 SYDVKM. The CDR3 here is CASSSPGQGRTQYF. As DNA, the CDR3 is TGTGCCAGCAGTTCTCCGGGACAGGGCCGTACTCAGTACTTC.

V gene TRBV5-1 combines with J gene TRBJ1-5; D ambiguous. The germline V gene has CDR1 SGHRS and CDR2 YFSETQ. V was pared by 0 bases and J by 3 bases, with 7 bases between. The CDR3 extends over 14 amino acids. The DNA of the CDR3 is TGCGCCAGCAGCTTGGGGCCGAACAATCAGCCCCAGCATTTT. Translated, it gives CASSLGPNNQPQHF.

This sequence joins TRBV15 and TRBJ1-2; no reliable D call. The V end lost 3 bases, the J end lost 4 bases, and 9 bases lay between the germline ends. The germline V gene has CDR1 LNHNV and CDR2 YYDKDF (reference sequence). CDR3 length: 13 residues. The CDR3 DNA is TGTGCCACCAGCAGTGGACCGAGCTATGGCTACACCTTC. It is translated as CATSSGPSYGYTF.

The sample holds a few counts of this clonotype. CDR3 coding DNA: TGTGCCAGCAGTGTTAATCGGGACAGAGTCTCCTACGAGCAGTACTTC. Its translation: CASSVNRDRVSYEQYF. V gene TRBV2 combines with J gene TRBJ2-7; TRBD1 matches at 7 bases. Germline CDR1 is SNHLY and CDR2 is FYNNEI. The CDR3 totals 16 residues. J was trimmed by 0 bases and V by 4 bases; bases with no gene match: 9.

The chain couples TRBV7-8 to TRBJ2-3, with TRBD2 matching 10 bases. Germline CDR1 is SGHVS and CDR2 is FQNEAQ. V shed 4 bases and J 4 bases; nucleotides not matched to a gene: 8. The CDR3 is made up of 16 amino acids. CDR3 nucleotides: TGTGCCAGCAGCTCCGGGAGCGGGAGGGCCGCAGATACGCAGTATTTT. Translated, it gives CASSSGSGRAADTQYF.

There are a few counts of this clonotype. A much larger clone sits a single nucleotide away, making a read error possible. The rearrangement links TRBV13 to TRBJ1-2; the match to TRBD1 covers 9 bases. This CDR3 has 12 amino acids. Germline V lookup: CDR1 PRHDT, CDR2 FYEKMQ (reference sequence). The V and J ends lost 4 bases and 7 bases, in that order; junction bases with no gene match: 1. CDR3 DNA: TGTGCCAGCAGCTGGACAGGGGTTGGCTACACCTTC. Translation: CASSWTGVGYTF.

This clonotype has just a few counts. The genes are TRBV12-3 or TRBV12-4 and TRBJ1-5, with D tentatively TRBD1 (5 bases). Trimming took off 3 bases at V and 5 bases at J, with 8 bases between the two ends. CDR3 length equals 13 residues. The CDR3: CASSFSRDQPQHF. In nucleotides, the CDR3 is TGTGCCAGCAGTTTCTCCAGGGATCAGCCCCAGCATTTT.

The rearrangement links TRBV25-1 to TRBJ2-7, with D maybe TRBD1 (6 bases). The CDR3 runs 22 residues. Germline CDR1 and CDR2: MGHDK and SYGVNS. V shed 5 bases and J shed 2 bases, with 37 bases lying between them. The CDR3 sequence: CASSPYPWRGGSPNRSTYEQYF. CDR3 nucleotide sequence: TGTGCCAGCAGTCCCTACCCCTGGCGTGGGGGCAGCCCAAATAGATCTACCTACGAGCAGTACTTC.

Concerning this clonotype itself: At one end the junction does not follow the germline gene, possibly because of a read error. The chain recombines TRBV20-1 with TRBJ2-1; the D call may be TRBD1 or TRBD2 (6 bases each). The CDR3 runs to 13 residues. The germline gives CDR1 DFQATT, CDR2 SNEGSKA (reference sequence). CDR3 nucleotides: TGCAGCGCTAGGAGGGGGGTCTACAATGAGCAGTTCTTC. This encodes CSARRGVYNEQFF.

This clonotype came up a few times. This chain connects TRBV20-1 to TRBJ1-2; 9 nucleotides match TRBD1. The CDR3 runs 14 residues. Germline lookup yields CDR1 DFQATT and CDR2 SNEGSKA (reference sequence). With V trimmed by 0 bases and J by 7 bases, 6 bases remained unmatched. This chain's CDR3 is CSARDEDRGFGYTF. The CDR3 DNA reads as TGCAGTGCTAGAGATGAGGACAGGGGATTTGGCTACACCTTC.